These T cell receptor beta chains were read from a single sample in a study of cytomegalovirus exposure and HLA in healthy donors. Only in-frame clones appear in the TCRdb table, and some are missing; sequencing was by immunoSEQ multiplex PCR. The sample has fewer than 250,000 clones, about 80% seen once; the top ten hold 4.5% to 7%. Sequenced material: PBMCs. The receptors stem from a man in his forties in good health and CMV-seropositive. Both conserved end residues are part of each CDR3. The order of the fields is D gene, clone size, J gene, V gene, CDR3 DNA, CDR3 protein. The D gene is left open where the match is weak. Where a row states a size, it is once, few, many or the class of an expanded clone; other rows omit it.

d_gene: TRBD2
abundance: .
j_gene: TRBJ2-7
v_gene: TRBV9
CDR3nt: TGTGCCAGCAGCATCAGCGGGACCTCCTCCTACGAGCAGTACTTC
CDR3aa: CASSISGTSSYEQYF

d_gene: TRBD2
abundance: once
j_gene: TRBJ2-3
v_gene: TRBV11-2
CDR3nt: TGTGCCAGCAGCCCCCCCGAAGCGGGAGTCCCCCCAGATACGCAGTATTTT
CDR3aa: CASSPPEAGVPPDTQYF

d_gene: .
abundance: .
j_gene: TRBJ2-7
v_gene: TRBV2
CDR3nt: TGTGCCAGCAGTGGGGGGGAACGCTACGAGCAGTACTTC
CDR3aa: CASSGGERYEQYF

d_gene: TRBD2
abundance: once
j_gene: TRBJ2-1
v_gene: TRBV18
CDR3nt: TGTGCCAGCTCACCACAAGGTAGCGGGAGGGCCCGGGTGATTGAGCAGTTCTTC
CDR3aa: CASSPQGSGRARVIEQFF

d_gene: TRBD1
abundance: .
j_gene: TRBJ2-2
v_gene: TRBV2
CDR3nt: TGTGCCAGCGCCCGACAGGGGGCGCGATCAGAGGAGCTGTTTTTT
CDR3aa: CASARQGARSEELFF

d_gene: .
abundance: .
j_gene: TRBJ1-4
v_gene: TRBV7-6
CDR3nt: TGTGCCAGCAGCTCCCCTCAGGGAGGTAATGAAAAACTGTTTTTT
CDR3aa: CASSSPQGGNEKLFF

d_gene: TRBD2
abundance: .
j_gene: TRBJ2-3
v_gene: TRBV19
CDR3nt: TGTGCCAGTAGTACACGGGACTACACAGATACGCAGTATTTT
CDR3aa: CASSTRDYTDTQYF

d_gene: TRBD1
abundance: once
j_gene: TRBJ1-3
v_gene: TRBV9
CDR3nt: TGTGCCAGCAGCGTAGACAGGGGATCTGGAAACACCATATATTTT
CDR3aa: CASSVDRGSGNTIYF

d_gene: .
abundance: .
j_gene: TRBJ2-7
v_gene: TRBV4-1
CDR3nt: TGCGCCAGCAGCCAAGAGGTCGAGACCTACGAGCAGTACTTC
CDR3aa: CASSQEVETYEQYF

d_gene: .
abundance: .
j_gene: TRBJ1-1
v_gene: TRBV5-1
CDR3nt: TGCGCCAGCAGCTTGCAGGGTTTGAGATCCATGAACACTGAAGCTTTCTTT
CDR3aa: CASSLQGLRSMNTEAFF

d_gene: TRBD2
abundance: .
j_gene: TRBJ2-1
v_gene: TRBV11-3
CDR3nt: TGTGCCAGCAGCCCCCGGACTAGCGGGAATTACAATGAGCAGTTCTTC
CDR3aa: CASSPRTSGNYNEQFF

d_gene: TRBD1
abundance: .
j_gene: TRBJ2-1
v_gene: TRBV5-1
CDR3nt: TGCGCCAGCAGCCACCCGACAGGGGGCGCCTACAATGAGCAGTTCTTC
CDR3aa: CASSHPTGGAYNEQFF

d_gene: .
abundance: .
j_gene: TRBJ2-1
v_gene: TRBV27
CDR3nt: TGTGCCAGCAAAAGCCTAGCGTCTTCCTACAATGAGCAGTTCTTC
CDR3aa: CASKSLASSYNEQFF

d_gene: .
abundance: .
j_gene: TRBJ2-5
v_gene: TRBV6-1
CDR3nt: TGTGCCAGCAGTGATTTAGACCTGGGGGGAGAGACCCAGTACTTC
CDR3aa: CASSDLDLGGETQYF

d_gene: .
abundance: .
j_gene: TRBJ2-5
v_gene: TRBV15
CDR3nt: TGTGCCACCAGCACGCCCGGTGAGGAGACCCAGTACTTC
CDR3aa: CATSTPGEETQYF

d_gene: TRBD1
abundance: .
j_gene: TRBJ1-2
v_gene: TRBV6-5
CDR3nt: TGTGCCAGCAATCCGACAGGGGGTAATCGAGGGCGCTACACCTTC
CDR3aa: CASNPTGGNRGRYTF

d_gene: .
abundance: .
j_gene: TRBJ2-7
v_gene: TRBV27
CDR3nt: TGTGCCAGCAGTTTGACTAGACACTACGAGCAGTACTTC
CDR3aa: CASSLTRHYEQYF

d_gene: .
abundance: few
j_gene: TRBJ1-1
v_gene: TRBV9
CDR3nt: TGTGCCAGCAGCGAGAAGCCGGGCACTGAAGCTTTCTTT
CDR3aa: CASSEKPGTEAFF

d_gene: .
abundance: .
j_gene: TRBJ1-1
v_gene: TRBV19
CDR3nt: TGTGCCAGTAGTTTCTCCGGGACACTGAACACTGAAGCTTTCTTT
CDR3aa: CASSFSGTLNTEAFF

d_gene: TRBD1
abundance: .
j_gene: TRBJ1-2
v_gene: TRBV5-1
CDR3nt: TGCGCCAGCAGCTCCGGGACAGGGGGTTTGGTCTATGGCTACACCTTC
CDR3aa: CASSSGTGGLVYGYTF

d_gene: TRBD1
abundance: .
j_gene: TRBJ2-7
v_gene: TRBV25-1
CDR3nt: TGTGCCAGCAAAGGGACAGGGGCGTACGACGAGCAGTACTTC
CDR3aa: CASKGTGAYDEQYF

d_gene: TRBD2
abundance: .
j_gene: TRBJ2-7
v_gene: TRBV7-9
CDR3nt: TGTGCCAGCAGCTCCGCGGGGGGTGTTTACGAGCAGTACTTC
CDR3aa: CASSSAGGVYEQYF

d_gene: .
abundance: .
j_gene: TRBJ2-3
v_gene: TRBV5-5
CDR3nt: TGTGCCAGCACCCCCGGGACATCTAGCACAGATACGCAGTATTTT
CDR3aa: CASTPGTSSTDTQYF

d_gene: TRBD1
abundance: .
j_gene: TRBJ1-2
v_gene: TRBV19
CDR3nt: TGTGCCAGTGGTTGGGACAGGGGCTACACCTTC
CDR3aa: CASGWDRGYTF

d_gene: .
abundance: .
j_gene: TRBJ2-2
v_gene: TRBV18
CDR3nt: TGTGCCAGCTCACACGAGGGGGTCGGCACCGGGGAGCTGTTTTTT
CDR3aa: CASSHEGVGTGELFF

d_gene: .
abundance: .
j_gene: TRBJ2-5
v_gene: TRBV29-1
CDR3nt: TGCAGCGTTGAACGGGTGATCAAGACCCAGTACTTC
CDR3aa: CSVERVIKTQYF

d_gene: .
abundance: .
j_gene: TRBJ1-1
v_gene: TRBV5-1
CDR3nt: TGCGCCAGCAGCTCCGGGACAAACATGAACACTGAAGCTTTCTTT
CDR3aa: CASSSGTNMNTEAFF

d_gene: .
abundance: few
j_gene: TRBJ2-1
v_gene: TRBV9
CDR3nt: TGTGCCAGCAGCGTAAGGCAGGGTGGGGATGAGCAGTTCTTC
CDR3aa: CASSVRQGGDEQFF

d_gene: TRBD2
abundance: .
j_gene: TRBJ2-1
v_gene: TRBV7-6
CDR3nt: TGTGCCAGCAGCCTTCAGGCTAGCGGGAGGTACAATGAGCAGTTCTTC
CDR3aa: CASSLQASGRYNEQFF

d_gene: .
abundance: .
j_gene: TRBJ2-5
v_gene: TRBV5-1
CDR3nt: TGCGCCAGCAGCTTGCGACTGTCGGGGGGCCTGGAGACCCAGTACTTC
CDR3aa: CASSLRLSGGLETQYF

d_gene: .
abundance: once
j_gene: TRBJ2-1
v_gene: TRBV9
CDR3nt: TGTGCCAGCAGCCCCCCCCAAGGGAGCCCCTACAATGAGCAGTTCTTC
CDR3aa: CASSPPQGSPYNEQFF

d_gene: .
abundance: once
j_gene: TRBJ2-2
v_gene: TRBV7-8
CDR3nt: TGTGCCAGCAGCCTCTACCGGGACTCCCTGAACACCGGGGAGCTGTTTTTT
CDR3aa: CASSLYRDSLNTGELFF

d_gene: .
abundance: .
j_gene: TRBJ2-1
v_gene: TRBV11-3
CDR3nt: TGTGCCAGCAGCTTAGCTAGAGGGTACAATGAGCAGTTCTTC
CDR3aa: CASSLARGYNEQFF

d_gene: .
abundance: .
j_gene: TRBJ2-3
v_gene: TRBV27
CDR3nt: TGTGCCAGCAGTTTATATCAGGACTACACAGATACGCAGTATTTT
CDR3aa: CASSLYQDYTDTQYF

d_gene: .
abundance: .
j_gene: TRBJ2-4
v_gene: TRBV7-8
CDR3nt: TGTGCCAGCAGCTCCCGGGACTCGGAGCACATTCAGTACTTC
CDR3aa: CASSSRDSEHIQYF

d_gene: TRBD2
abundance: .
j_gene: TRBJ2-2
v_gene: TRBV30
CDR3nt: TGTGCCTGGGGAGCGGGGCCGCCCGGGGAGCTGTTTTTT
CDR3aa: CAWGAGPPGELFF

d_gene: TRBD1
abundance: .
j_gene: TRBJ1-5
v_gene: TRBV23-1
CDR3nt: TGCGCCAGCAGTCACCAAGACAGGGCGGTTAGAAATCAGCCCCAGCATTTT
CDR3aa: CASSHQDRAVRNQPQHF

d_gene: TRBD2
abundance: few
j_gene: TRBJ2-1
v_gene: TRBV9
CDR3nt: TGTGCCAGCAGCGGGGGGGGGAGATACAATGAGCAGTTCTTC
CDR3aa: CASSGGGRYNEQFF

d_gene: TRBD1
abundance: .
j_gene: TRBJ1-1
v_gene: TRBV19
CDR3nt: TGTGCCAGTAGTGGCCGGGCTGACAGGGGGTGGTTTACTGAAGCTTTCTTT
CDR3aa: CASSGRADRGWFTEAFF

d_gene: .
abundance: .
j_gene: TRBJ1-1
v_gene: TRBV7-2
CDR3nt: TGTGCCAGCAGCTTTAACAGTAACACTGAAGCTTTCTTT
CDR3aa: CASSFNSNTEAFF

d_gene: TRBD1
abundance: few
j_gene: TRBJ2-1
v_gene: TRBV7-2
CDR3nt: TGTGCCAGCAGCCGGGACAGGGTCAATGAGCAGTTCTTC
CDR3aa: CASSRDRVNEQFF